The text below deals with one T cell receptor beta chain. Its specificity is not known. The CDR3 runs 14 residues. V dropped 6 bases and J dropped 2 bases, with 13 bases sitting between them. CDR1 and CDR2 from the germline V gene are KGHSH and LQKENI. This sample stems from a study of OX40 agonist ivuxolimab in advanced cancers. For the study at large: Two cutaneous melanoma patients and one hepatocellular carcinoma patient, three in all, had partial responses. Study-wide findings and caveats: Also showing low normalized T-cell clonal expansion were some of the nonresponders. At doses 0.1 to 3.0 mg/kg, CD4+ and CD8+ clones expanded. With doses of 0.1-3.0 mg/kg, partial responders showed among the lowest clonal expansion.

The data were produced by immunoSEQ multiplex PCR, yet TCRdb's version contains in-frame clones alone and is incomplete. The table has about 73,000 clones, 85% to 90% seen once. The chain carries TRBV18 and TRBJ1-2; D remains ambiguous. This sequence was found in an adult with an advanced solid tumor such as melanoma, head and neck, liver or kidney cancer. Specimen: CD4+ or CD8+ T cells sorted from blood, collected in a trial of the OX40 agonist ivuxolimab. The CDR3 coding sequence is TGTGCCAGCTCGGCTGACGGTTCAAACTATGGCTACACCTTC. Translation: CASSADGSNYGYTF.